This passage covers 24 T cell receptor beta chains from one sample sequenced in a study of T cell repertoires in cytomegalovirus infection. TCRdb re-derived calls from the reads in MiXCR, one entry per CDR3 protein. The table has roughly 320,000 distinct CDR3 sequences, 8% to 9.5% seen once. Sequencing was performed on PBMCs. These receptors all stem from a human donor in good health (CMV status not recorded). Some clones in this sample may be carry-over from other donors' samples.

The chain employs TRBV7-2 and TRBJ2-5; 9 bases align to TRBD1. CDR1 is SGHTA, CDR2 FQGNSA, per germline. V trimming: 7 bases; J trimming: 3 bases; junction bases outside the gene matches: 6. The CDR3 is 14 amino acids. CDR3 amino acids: CASTYGQGKETQYF. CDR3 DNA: TGTGCCAGCACCTATGGACAGGGGAAAGAGACCCAGTACTTC.

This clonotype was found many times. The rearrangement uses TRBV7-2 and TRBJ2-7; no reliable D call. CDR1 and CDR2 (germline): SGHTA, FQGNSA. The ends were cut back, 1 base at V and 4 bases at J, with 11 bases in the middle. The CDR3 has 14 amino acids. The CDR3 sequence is CASSLEVRRYEQYF. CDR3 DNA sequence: TGTGCCAGCAGCTTAGAAGTAAGGAGATACGAGCAGTACTTC. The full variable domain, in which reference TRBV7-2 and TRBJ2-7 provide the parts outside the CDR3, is GAGVSQSPSNKVTEKGKDVELRCDPISGHTALYWYRQSLGQGLEFLIYFQGNSAPDKSGLPSDRFSAERTGGSVSTLTIQRTQQEDSAVYLCASSLEVRRYEQYFGPGTRLTVT.

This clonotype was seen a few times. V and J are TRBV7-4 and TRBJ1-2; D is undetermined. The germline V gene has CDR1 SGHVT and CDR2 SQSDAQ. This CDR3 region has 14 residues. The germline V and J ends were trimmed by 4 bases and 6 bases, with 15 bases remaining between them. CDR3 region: CASSSQTRTDGYTF. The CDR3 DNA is TGTGCCAGCAGCTCGCAAACTCGTACCGATGGCTACACCTTC.

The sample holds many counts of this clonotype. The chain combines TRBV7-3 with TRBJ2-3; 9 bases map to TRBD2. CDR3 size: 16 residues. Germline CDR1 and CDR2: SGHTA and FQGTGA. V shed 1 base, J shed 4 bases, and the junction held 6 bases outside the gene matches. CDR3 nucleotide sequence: TGTGCCAGCAGCTTAAACGCCGGGACTAGCCCAGATACGCAGTATTTT. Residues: CASSLNAGTSPDTQYF.

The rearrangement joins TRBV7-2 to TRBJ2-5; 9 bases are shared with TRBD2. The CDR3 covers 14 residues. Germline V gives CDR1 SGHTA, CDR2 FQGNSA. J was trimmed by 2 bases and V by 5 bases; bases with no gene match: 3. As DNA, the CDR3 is TGTGCCAGCAGCCAGGGACTAGCACAAGAGACCCAGTACTTC. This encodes CASSQGLAQETQYF.

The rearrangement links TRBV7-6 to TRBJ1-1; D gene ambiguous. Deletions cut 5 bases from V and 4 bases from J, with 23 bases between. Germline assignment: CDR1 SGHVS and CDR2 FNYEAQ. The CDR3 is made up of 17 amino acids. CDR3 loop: CASSDHPPRLDGTEAFF. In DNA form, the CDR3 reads TGTGCCAGCAGCGACCACCCCCCGCGTTTAGACGGCACTGAAGCTTTCTTT.

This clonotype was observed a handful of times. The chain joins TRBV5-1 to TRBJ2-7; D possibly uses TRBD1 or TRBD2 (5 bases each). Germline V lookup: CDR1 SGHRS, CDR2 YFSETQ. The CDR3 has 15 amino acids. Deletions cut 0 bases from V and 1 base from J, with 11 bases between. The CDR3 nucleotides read TGCGCCAGCAGCTTGGCGGCAGGGAGATCCTACGAGCAGTACTTC. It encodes CASSLAAGRSYEQYF.

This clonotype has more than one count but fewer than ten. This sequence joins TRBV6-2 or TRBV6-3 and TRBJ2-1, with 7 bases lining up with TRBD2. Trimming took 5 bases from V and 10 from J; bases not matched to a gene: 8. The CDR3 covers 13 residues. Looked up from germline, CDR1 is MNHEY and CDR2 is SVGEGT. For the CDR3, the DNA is TGTGCCAGCAGTCGCGGGAGTAACGGCGAGCAGTTCTTC. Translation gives CASSRGSNGEQFF.

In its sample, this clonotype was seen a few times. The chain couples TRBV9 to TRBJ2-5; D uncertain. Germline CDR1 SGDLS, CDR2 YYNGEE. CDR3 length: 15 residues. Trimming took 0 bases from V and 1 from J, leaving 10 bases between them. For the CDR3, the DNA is TGTGCCAGCAGCGTAGAAACGGGCTTCCAAGAGACCCAGTACTTC. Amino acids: CASSVETGFQETQYF.

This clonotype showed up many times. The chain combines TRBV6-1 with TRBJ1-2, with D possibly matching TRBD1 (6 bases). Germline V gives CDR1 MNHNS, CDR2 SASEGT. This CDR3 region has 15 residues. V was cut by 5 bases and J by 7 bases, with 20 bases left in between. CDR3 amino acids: CASSPSTTGSSGYTF. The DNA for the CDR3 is TGTGCCAGCAGTCCATCAACAACAGGGAGCTCTGGCTACACCTTC.

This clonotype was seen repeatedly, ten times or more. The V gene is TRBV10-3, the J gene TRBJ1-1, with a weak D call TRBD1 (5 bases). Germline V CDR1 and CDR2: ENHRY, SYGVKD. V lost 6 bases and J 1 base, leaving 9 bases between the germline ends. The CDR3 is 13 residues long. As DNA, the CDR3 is TGTGCCATCAGCCTTACAGGGAACACTGAAGCTTTCTTT. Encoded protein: CAISLTGNTEAFF.

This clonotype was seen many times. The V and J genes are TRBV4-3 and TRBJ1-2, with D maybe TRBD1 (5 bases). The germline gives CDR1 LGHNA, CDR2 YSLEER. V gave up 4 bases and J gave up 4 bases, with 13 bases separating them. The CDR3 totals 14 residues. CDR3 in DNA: TGCGCCAGCAGCCCGCCCGACAGTTCCTATGGCTACACCTTC. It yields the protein CASSPPDSSYGYTF.

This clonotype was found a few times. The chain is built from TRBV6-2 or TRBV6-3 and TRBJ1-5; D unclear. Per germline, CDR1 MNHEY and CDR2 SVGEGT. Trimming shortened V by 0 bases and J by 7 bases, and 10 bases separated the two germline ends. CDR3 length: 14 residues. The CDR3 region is CASSYSEGSQPQHF. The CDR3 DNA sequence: TGTGCCAGCAGTTACTCGGAAGGGAGCCAGCCCCAGCATTTT.

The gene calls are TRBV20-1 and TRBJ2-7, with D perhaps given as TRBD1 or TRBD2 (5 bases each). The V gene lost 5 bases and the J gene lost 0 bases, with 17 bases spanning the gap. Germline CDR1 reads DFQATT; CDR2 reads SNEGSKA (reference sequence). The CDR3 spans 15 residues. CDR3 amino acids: CSAAPPGASSYEQYF. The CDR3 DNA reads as TGCAGTGCTGCCCCCCCCGGGGCCAGCTCCTACGAGCAGTACTTC.

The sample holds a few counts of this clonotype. The CDR3 protein is CASAPGGTGDYEQYF. In DNA form, the CDR3 reads TGTGCCAGCGCCCCCGGGGGGACAGGGGACTACGAGCAGTACTTC. The rearrangement links TRBV11-2 to TRBJ2-7; the match to TRBD1 covers 10 bases. Germline V gives CDR1 SGHAT, CDR2 FQNNGV. The trim removed 8 bases at V and 3 bases at J, leaving 10 bases unmatched. The CDR3 has 15 residues.

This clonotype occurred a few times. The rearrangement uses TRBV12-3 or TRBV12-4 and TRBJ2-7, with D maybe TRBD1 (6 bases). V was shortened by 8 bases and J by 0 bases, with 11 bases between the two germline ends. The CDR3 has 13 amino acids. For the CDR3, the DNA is TGTGCCAGCCGGGACACCCGCTCCTACGAGCAGTACTTC. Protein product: CASRDTRSYEQYF.

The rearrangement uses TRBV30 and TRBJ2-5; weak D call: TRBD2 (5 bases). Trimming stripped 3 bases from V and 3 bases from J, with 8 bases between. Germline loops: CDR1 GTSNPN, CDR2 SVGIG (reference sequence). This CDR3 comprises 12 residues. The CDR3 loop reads CAWSLAKETQYF. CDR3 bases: TGTGCCTGGAGCCTAGCTAAAGAGACCCAGTACTTC.

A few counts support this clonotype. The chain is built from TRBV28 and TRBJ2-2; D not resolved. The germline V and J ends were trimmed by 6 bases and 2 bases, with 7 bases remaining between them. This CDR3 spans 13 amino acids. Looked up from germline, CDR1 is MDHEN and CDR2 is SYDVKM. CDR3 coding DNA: TGTGCCAGCAGAGAGATAAACACCGGGGAGCTGTTTTTT. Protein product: CASREINTGELFF.

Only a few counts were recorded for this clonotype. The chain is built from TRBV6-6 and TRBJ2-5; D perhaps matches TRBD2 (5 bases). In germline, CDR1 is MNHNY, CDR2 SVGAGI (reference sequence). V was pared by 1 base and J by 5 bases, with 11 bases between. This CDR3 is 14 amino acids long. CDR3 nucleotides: TGTGCCAGCAGTTACTTTTTCGGCGGGGAGACCCAGTACTTC. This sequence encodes CASSYFFGGETQYF.

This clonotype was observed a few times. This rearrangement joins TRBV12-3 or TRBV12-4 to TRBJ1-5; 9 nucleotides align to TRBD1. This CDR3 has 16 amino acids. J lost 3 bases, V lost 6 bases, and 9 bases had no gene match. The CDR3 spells CASSRSGQGNNQPQHF. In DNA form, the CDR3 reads TGTGCCAGCAGCCGGTCGGGACAGGGTAACAATCAGCCCCAGCATTTT.

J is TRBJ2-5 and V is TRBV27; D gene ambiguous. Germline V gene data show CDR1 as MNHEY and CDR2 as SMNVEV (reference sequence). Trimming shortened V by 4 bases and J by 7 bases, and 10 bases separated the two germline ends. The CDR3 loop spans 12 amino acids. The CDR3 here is CASSSDLGTQYF. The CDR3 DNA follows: TGTGCCAGCAGTTCCGACCTGGGGACCCAGTACTTC.

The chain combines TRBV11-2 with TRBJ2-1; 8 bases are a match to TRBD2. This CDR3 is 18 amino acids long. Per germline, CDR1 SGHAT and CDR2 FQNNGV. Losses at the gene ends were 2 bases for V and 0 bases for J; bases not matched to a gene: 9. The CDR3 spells CASSLIRSGESSYNEQFF. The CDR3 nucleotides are TGTGCCAGCAGCTTAATCCGTAGCGGGGAAAGCTCCTACAATGAGCAGTTCTTC. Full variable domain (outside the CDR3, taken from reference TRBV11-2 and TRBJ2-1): EAGVAQSPRYKIIEKRQSVAFWCNPISGHATLYWYQQILGQGPKLLIQFQNNGVVDDSQLPKDRFSAERLKGVDSTLKIQPAKLEDSAVYLCASSLIRSGESSYNEQFFGPGTRLTVL.

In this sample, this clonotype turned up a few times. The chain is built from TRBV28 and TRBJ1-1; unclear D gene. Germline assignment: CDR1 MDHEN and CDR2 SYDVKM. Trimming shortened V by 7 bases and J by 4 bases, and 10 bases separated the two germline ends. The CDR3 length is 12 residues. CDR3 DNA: TGTGCCAGCAAGCGGATCAGCACTGAAGCTTTCTTT. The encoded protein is CASKRISTEAFF.

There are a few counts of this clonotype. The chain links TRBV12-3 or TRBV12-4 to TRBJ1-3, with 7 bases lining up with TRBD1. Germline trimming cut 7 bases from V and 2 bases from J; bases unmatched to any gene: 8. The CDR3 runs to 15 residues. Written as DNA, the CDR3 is TGTGCCAGCAACATCGACAGGGACCCTGGAAACACCATATATTTT. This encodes CASNIDRDPGNTIYF.